This entry describes one T cell receptor (beta chain). The target antigen is unknown. The data were taken from a study of a mutant IDH1 vaccine in newly diagnosed glioma. Study-wide context: Vaccines were first given 4-6 weeks after radiotherapy alone, or with temozolomide cycles. Therapy received beforehand was radiotherapy, temozolomide, or both, with most patients given both.

In germline, CDR1 is SGHRS, CDR2 YFSETQ. The J segment lost 6 bases and the V segment lost 5 bases, leaving 6 bases of the junction unmatched. There are 14 residues in the CDR3. The time point is: week 35, safety follow-up. Every vaccine dose comprised 300 ug of mutant IDH1 20-mer peptide plus topical imiquimod. Eight vaccinations reached patients in weeks 1, 3, 5, 7, 11, 15, 19 and 23. Generated by immunoSEQ multiplex PCR, the TCRdb table keeps only in-frame clones and is missing some. The sample comprises about 48,000 clones, 65% to 80% of which are singletons, and 5.5% to 8.5% rests with the top ten.

The source of this sequence is a man aged 40-49 years with glioma. V is TRBV5-1 and J is TRBJ2-3; 10 nucleotides match TRBD1. The sample here was PBMCs, taken from a glioma patient whose treatment included an IDH1 peptide vaccine. The CDR3 DNA sequence: TGCGCCAGCAGTGGGACAGGGGTTGGGGATACGCAGTATTTT. Translating it yields CASSGTGVGDTQYF.